A single sample gave rise to the 16 T cell receptor beta chains below, sequenced in a study of blood T cell repertoires in COVID-19 (dated by TCRdb to the early 2020s). The method behind the library was the immunoSEQ multiplex PCR assay. Not all clones reach the TCRdb copy of this immuneACCESS table, which keeps in-frame sequences only. Checked studies attribute under half of the gap to unresolved V genes and leave the rest unexplained. This sample has approximately 43,000 clones in its table, and approximately 85% of those were observed once. The biggest ten clones account for about 40% of the sample. Sequenced input: peripheral blood. The receptors were gathered from a man in his forties with active or convalescent COVID-19.

The chain carries TRBV5-6 and TRBJ2-1; 11 nucleotides agree with TRBD2. The CDR3 has 14 amino acids. The ends lost 7 bases at V and 6 bases at J; junction bases unmatched: 6. The germline V gene has CDR1 SGHDT and CDR2 YYEEEE. CDR3 amino acids: CASGTTSGGNEQFF. DNA of the CDR3: TGTGCCAGCGGAACAACTAGCGGGGGCAATGAGCAGTTCTTC.

This chain connects TRBV7-6 to TRBJ2-1; TRBD2 might be the D (5 bases). Germline lookup yields CDR1 SGHVS and CDR2 FNYEAQ. The V and J ends lost 6 bases and 7 bases respectively, with 13 bases between them. This CDR3 is built from 13 residues. The CDR3 loop reads CASSPAGPNEQFF. The CDR3 DNA is TGTGCCAGCAGTCCCGCGGGTCCAAATGAGCAGTTCTTC. The full variable domain, rest sourced from reference TRBV7-6 and TRBJ2-1, is GAGVSQSPRYKVTKRGQDVALRCDPISGHVSLYWYRQALGQGPEFLTYFNYEAQQDKSGLPNDRFSAERPEGSISTLTIQRTEQRDSAMYRCASSPAGPNEQFFGPGTRLTVL.

CDR3 DNA: TGTGCCAGCAGTCGTACAGGGATAGGAAAGAACACTGAAGCTTTCTTT. Its translation: CASSRTGIGKNTEAFF. The chain couples TRBV27 to TRBJ1-1; TRBD1 might be the D (6 bases). This CDR3 spans 16 amino acids. V lost 5 bases, J lost 1 base, and 17 bases lay in between. Germline lookup yields CDR1 MNHEY and CDR2 SMNVEV (reference sequence).

The chain is built from TRBV18 and TRBJ1-5; tentative D call: TRBD1 (5 bases). The ends were cut back, 3 bases at V and 5 bases at J, with 17 bases in the middle. In germline, CDR1 is KGHSH, CDR2 LQKENI. CDR3 length: 16 residues. CDR3 residues: CASSPRQSRDHQPQHF. The CDR3 region has the DNA TGTGCCAGCTCACCTAGACAGTCCCGCGACCATCAGCCCCAGCATTTT.

This chain connects TRBV5-1 to TRBJ1-5, with unresolved D. This CDR3 spans 16 amino acids. The V gene's germline CDR1 is SGHRS and CDR2 YFSETQ. The V gene lost 0 bases and the J gene lost 0 bases, with 10 bases spanning the gap. CDR3 sequence: CASSLGANHSNQPQHF. CDR3 bases: TGCGCCAGCAGCTTGGGGGCAAATCATAGCAATCAGCCCCAGCATTTT.

CDR3 sequence: CAWSPYSYEQYF. DNA for the CDR3: TGTGCCTGGAGTCCCTACTCCTACGAGCAGTACTTC. The rearrangement joins TRBV30 to TRBJ2-7; no clear D. The germline CDR1 and CDR2 sequences are GTSNPN and SVGIG (reference sequence). V gave up 2 bases and J gave up 0 bases, with 5 bases separating them. The CDR3 has 12 amino acids.

The chain is built from TRBV30 and TRBJ1-4; D is possibly TRBD1 (6 bases). Trimming shortened V by 3 bases and J by 9 bases, and 17 bases separated the two germline ends. Per the germline V gene, CDR1 is GTSNPN and CDR2 is SVGIG (reference sequence). The CDR3 is 14 amino acids. The DNA for the CDR3 is TGTGCCTGGAGGATAAGGGGGTCTGAGAAAAAACTGTTTTTT. This encodes CAWRIRGSEKKLFF.

Notes on this clone: Different DNA sequences within this sample yield the same CDR3. The V and J genes are TRBV3-1 (or the pseudogene TRBV3-2) and TRBJ1-1, with D perhaps TRBD1 (5 bases). Germline CDR1 and CDR2: LGHDT and YNNKEL (reference sequence). CDR3 size: 14 residues. Trimming pared 4 bases from V and 4 bases from J, leaving 13 bases between. This CDR3 reads CASSPRGGGTEAFF. Here the CDR3 DNA reads TGTGCCAGCAGCCCCCGAGGCGGGGGCACTGAAGCTTTCTTT.

The genes are TRBV5-8 and TRBJ2-3; TRBD2 aligns across 12 bases. CDR3 size: 15 residues. Germline V CDR1 and CDR2: SGHTS, YDEGEE. Unmatched junction bases numbered 1, after V lost 3 bases and J lost 2 bases. The CDR3 DNA reads as TGTGCCAGCAGCTGGACTAGCGGGGACACAGATACGCAGTATTTT. Translated, it gives CASSWTSGDTDTQYF.

This clone was picked up one time. This chain uses TRBV7-2 with TRBJ2-1; 10 nucleotides match TRBD1. CDR1 and CDR2 (germline): SGHTA, FQGNSA. V lost 4 bases, J lost 3 bases, and 3 bases stayed unmatched. The CDR3 covers 15 residues. CDR3 coding DNA: TGTGCCAGCAGCTCCCGGGACAGGGGCTACAATGAGCAGTTCTTC. Translating it yields CASSSRDRGYNEQFF. Full variable domain (remainder filled in from reference TRBV7-2 and TRBJ2-1): GAGVSQSPSNKVTEKGKDVELRCDPISGHTALYWYRQSLGQGLEFLIYFQGNSAPDKSGLPSDRFSAERTGGSVSTLTIQRTQQEDSAVYLCASSSRDRGYNEQFFGPGTRLTVL.

The DNA of the CDR3 is TGTGCCAGCAGTCCCACGGGTACAGGGGTATCCGCAGATACGCAGTATTTT. Amino acids: CASSPTGTGVSADTQYF. The chain combines TRBV28 with TRBJ2-3; 7 bases line up with TRBD1. The ends lost 5 bases at V and 4 bases at J; junction bases unmatched: 15. The CDR3 sequence is 17 residues long. Germline CDR1 MDHEN, CDR2 SYDVKM.

The chain recombines TRBV30 with TRBJ2-3, with 12 bases that match TRBD2. Trimming removed 8 bases from V and 4 bases from J; junction bases left unmatched: 7. The CDR3 runs 14 residues. Germline CDR1 and CDR2: GTSNPN and SVGIG (reference sequence). The CDR3 nucleotides read TGTGCCAGCCAGACTAGCGGGAGTGCAGATACGCAGTATTTT. Protein product: CASQTSGSADTQYF.

The CDR3 is CASSTRTGGTDTQYF. CDR3 in DNA: TGTGCCAGTAGTACCCGGACAGGGGGAACAGATACGCAGTATTTT. This sequence joins TRBV19 and TRBJ2-3; 10 nucleotides align to TRBD1. The junction had 4 bases not matched to a gene; V was cut back by 4 bases and J by 3 bases. Germline V CDR1 and CDR2: LNHDA, SQIVND (reference sequence). The CDR3 is made up of 15 amino acids.

V usage is TRBV29-1 and J usage is TRBJ1-1; D might be TRBD1 (6 bases). Trimming cost V 2 bases and J 5 bases, with 9 bases left between them. Germline V gene lookup returns CDR1 SQVTM and CDR2 ANQGSEA. The CDR3 is 12 amino acids. The CDR3 is CSVEQGWTEAFF. As DNA, the CDR3 is TGCAGCGTTGAACAGGGGTGGACTGAAGCTTTCTTT.

The CDR3 region is CASSPGGPEADTQYF. CDR3 coding DNA: TGTGCCAGCAGTCCCGGAGGGCCCGAGGCAGATACGCAGTATTTT. J is TRBJ2-3 and V is TRBV6-4; the D gene is possibly TRBD2 (6 bases). CDR3 length: 15 residues. Germline V gene lookup returns CDR1 MRHNA and CDR2 SNTAGT. V was cut by 5 bases and J by 4 bases, with 16 bases left in between.

The V gene is TRBV6-5, the J gene TRBJ1-3; D call uncertain. This CDR3 is 15 amino acids long. The germline V and J ends were trimmed by 6 bases and 4 bases, with 16 bases remaining between them. Germline values: CDR1 MNHEY, CDR2 SVGAGI. The CDR3 region has the DNA TGTGCCAGCAGCCACTCGGGTGGTAGAGGAAACACCATATATTTT. Amino acid sequence: CASSHSGGRGNTIYF.